This T cell receptor (beta chain) was obtained from a study of cytomegalovirus exposure and HLA in healthy donors. Germline assignment: CDR1 LNHDA and CDR2 SQIVND (reference sequence). With 6 bases removed from V and 6 bases from J, the gap between germline ends came to 15 bases. CDR3 length equals 15 residues. Primers included in the PCR were 60 Vbeta and 13 Jbeta primers. The method was immunoSEQ multiplex PCR; TCRdb's version includes in-frame clones alone and lacks a portion of them. This sample has around 90,000 clones, with about 78% found just once. On this clone: What it binds is unknown.

Study observations and caveats: An Asian-associated ancestry cluster reportedly showed fewer N-insertions than the roughly 670-donor mean in a later analysis. Later analysis identified several of the most significant clusters that appeared linked to common viral pathogens. By a later analysis, the bulk of CMV-associated TCR beta chains appeared HLA-restricted. In a later analysis, V- and J-gene trimming of beta chains associated with a DCLRE1C missense variant, replicated independently.

The V gene is TRBV19, the J gene TRBJ1-6, with a possible D match to TRBD1 (5 bases). The sequence was collected from a woman between 35 and 50 years old in good health and CMV-seronegative. The sequencing sample was made of PBMCs. CDR3 sequence (DNA): TGTGCCAGTAGCGCAGGGCTCTTCGGTAATTCACCCCTCCACTTT. It codes for CASSAGLFGNSPLHF. The whole variable domain, filled in from reference TRBV19 and TRBJ1-6, reads DGGITQSPKYLFRKEGQNVTLSCEQNLNHDAMYWYRQDPGQGLRLIYYSQIVNDFQKGDIAEGYSVSREKKESFPLTVTSAQKNPTAFYLCASSAGLFGNSPLHFGNGTRLTVT.